Below, one TCR beta chain is given with its context. The sample belongs to a study of blood T cell repertoires in COVID-19. Sequencing used immunoSEQ multiplex PCR; TCRdb keeps in-frame clones, though not all of them. The table shows fewer than 200,000 clones, with 88% occurring only once. This TCR was recovered from a man aged 60 to 69 with acute or convalescent COVID-19. Material for sequencing was peripheral blood.

CDR3 loop: CASSRQAGETQYF. The CDR3 nucleotides are TGTGCCAGTAGTAGACAGGCCGGGGAGACCCAGTACTTC. This chain uses TRBV19 with TRBJ2-5, with D maybe TRBD1 (6 bases). The CDR3 has 13 residues. Germline assignment: CDR1 LNHDA and CDR2 SQIVND (reference sequence). V shed 4 bases and J shed 5 bases, with 11 bases lying between them.